The sequence of this T cell receptor beta chain was determined in a study of T cell responses to AZD1222 COVID-19 vaccine. Whole-study results and caveats: Donors in the cohort were predominantly white British and more often female, and clonal diversity was possibly underestimated. CD4 TCRs linked to vaccination spanned spike, dominating at 160-218 and 743-854.

A note on this clone: The target antigen is unknown.

Only in-frame clones appear in the TCRdb table, and some are missing; sequencing was by immunoSEQ multiplex PCR. There are more than 95,000 clones in the sample; 88% occur only once, and under 4.5% lies in the top ten. Between the trimmed V and J ends, which lost 2 bases and 4 bases, there was a span of 8 bases. Germline assignment: CDR1 KGHSH and CDR2 LQKENI. This CDR3 has 13 amino acids. V gene TRBV18 combines with J gene TRBJ1-1, with no clear D. The starting material was peripheral blood, obtained on day 0 of AZD1222 vaccination. This sequence was found in an adult in good health. The CDR3 DNA follows: TGTGCCAGCTCACCAGGTGGGAGCACTGAAGCTTTCTTT. Translated: CASSPGGSTEAFF. Combining the CDR3 with reference TRBV18 and TRBJ1-1 gives the whole variable domain NAGVMQNPRHLVRRRGQEARLRCSPMKGHSHVYWYRQLPEEGLKFMVYLQKENIIDESGMPKERFSAEFPKEGPSILRIQQVVRGDSAAYFCASSPGGSTEAFFGQGTRLTVV.